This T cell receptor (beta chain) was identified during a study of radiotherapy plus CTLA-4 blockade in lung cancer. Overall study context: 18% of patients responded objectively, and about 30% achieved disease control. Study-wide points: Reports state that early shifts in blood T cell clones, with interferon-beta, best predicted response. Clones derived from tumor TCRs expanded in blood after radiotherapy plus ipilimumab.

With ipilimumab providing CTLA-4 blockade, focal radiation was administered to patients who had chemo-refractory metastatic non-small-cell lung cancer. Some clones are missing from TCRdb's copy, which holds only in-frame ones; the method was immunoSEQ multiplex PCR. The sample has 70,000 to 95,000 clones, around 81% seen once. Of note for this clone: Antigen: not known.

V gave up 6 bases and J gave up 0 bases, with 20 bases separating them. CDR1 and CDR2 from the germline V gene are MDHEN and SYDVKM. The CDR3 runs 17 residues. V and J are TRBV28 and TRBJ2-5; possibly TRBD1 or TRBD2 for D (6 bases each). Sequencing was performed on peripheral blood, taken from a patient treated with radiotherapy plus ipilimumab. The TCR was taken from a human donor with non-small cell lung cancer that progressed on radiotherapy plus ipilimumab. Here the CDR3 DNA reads TGTGCCAGCAGCCCTTCCCCGGGGGCCGCGTACCAAGAGACCCAGTACTTC. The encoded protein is CASSPSPGAAYQETQYF.